The present T cell receptor (beta chain) was sequenced within a study of T cells after yellow fever vaccination. The junction had 9 bases not matched to a gene; V was cut back by 5 bases and J by 5 bases. The CDR3 covers 15 residues. Whole-study results and caveats: The study re-detected most primary-vaccination clones after the booster (roughly 96% CD4, 85% to 90% CD8).

Comment on this clonotype: Its specificity is not known.

Using its own MiXCR run on the 5' RACE reads, TCRdb lists one record per CDR3 protein. The sample has over 150,000 distinct CDR3 sequences; roughly 6.4% are singletons. Sequences were derived from CD4+ T cells sorted from PBMCs, sampled on the day of the first yellow fever vaccination. This chain links TRBV12-3 or TRBV12-4 with TRBJ1-5; 7 bases fit TRBD1. This TCR was recovered from a young man who received the YFV17D yellow fever vaccine. CDR3 nucleotide sequence: TGTGCCAGCAGTCTGCGCAGGGGGTTACATCAGCCCCAGCATTTT. This gives the protein CASSLRRGLHQPQHF.